A single sample is the source of the 23 T cell receptor beta chains below, sequenced in a study of metastatic and nonmetastatic thyroid tumors. MiXCR reprocessed the PCR reads for TCRdb. The table records tens of thousands of clones, roughly 3.9% of them present only once. Patients underwent thyroid surgery, and none had received any treatment before it. Sequencing was done on a sample of blood. These receptors were collected from a female donor with papillary thyroid cancer or a benign thyroid nodule (not recorded which). Some clones in this sample may be carry-over from other donors' samples.

This clone has a count of ten or more. V gene TRBV20-1 combines with J gene TRBJ2-1, with 9 bases lining up with TRBD2. Germline-derived CDR1 and CDR2 are DFQATT and SNEGSKA (reference sequence). This CDR3 region has 15 residues. The junction had 13 bases not matched to a gene; V was cut back by 6 bases and J by 7 bases. The CDR3 nucleotides read TGCAGTGCCCACCTATCTAGCGGGATAGGTAATGAGCAGTTCTTC. Its translation: CSAHLSSGIGNEQFF.

This clone was found many times. Other DNA sequences in this specimen translate into the identical CDR3. V gene TRBV20-1 combines with J gene TRBJ2-2; tentative D call: TRBD2 (6 bases). Germline assignment: CDR1 DFQATT and CDR2 SNEGSKA (reference sequence). The CDR3 runs to 13 residues. V was clipped by 6 bases and J by 1 base, with 9 bases between them. The CDR3 DNA is TGCAGTGCGAATAGCGGGAACACCGGGGAGCTGTTTTTT. Translating it yields CSANSGNTGELFF.

The rearrangement uses TRBV6-5 and TRBJ2-1, with a possible D match to TRBD2 (5 bases). The CDR3 has 17 amino acids. V was shortened by 0 bases and J by 8 bases, with 20 bases between the two germline ends. Germline V CDR1 and CDR2: MNHEY, SVGAGI. The CDR3: CASSYSDSGNLPHEQFF. Written as DNA, the CDR3 is TGTGCCAGCAGTTACTCGGACTCTGGAAATTTACCTCATGAGCAGTTCTTC.

This clone was detected a few times. The chain employs TRBV6-1 and TRBJ1-1; D is perhaps TRBD1 (6 bases). Germline V lookup: CDR1 MNHNS, CDR2 SASEGT. The V gene lost 1 base and the J gene lost 4 bases, with 13 bases spanning the gap. This CDR3 comprises 15 residues. The CDR3 loop reads CASSEVKGGSTEAFF. DNA for the CDR3: TGTGCCAGCAGTGAAGTGAAGGGGGGATCCACTGAAGCTTTCTTT.

This clone showed up many times. The J gene is TRBJ1-1, the V gene TRBV6-4; D is unclear. CDR3 length equals 13 residues. Germline CDR1 and CDR2: MRHNA and SNTAGT. V lost 0 bases and J lost 10, with 12 bases in between. The CDR3 loop reads CASSDSDSGGAFF. Written as DNA, the CDR3 is TGTGCCAGCAGTGACTCGGACTCCGGCGGAGCTTTCTTT.

This CDR3 reads CASSPWTGECYTF. The CDR3 region has the DNA TGTGCCAGCAGCCCCTGGACAGGGGAGTGCTACACCTTC. V is TRBV7-9 and J is TRBJ1-2; 9 bases agree with TRBD1. The length of the CDR3 is 13 residues. Germline V gene data show CDR1 as SEHNR and CDR2 as FQNEAQ (reference sequence). Germline trimming cut 5 bases from V and 9 bases from J; bases unmatched to any gene: 7.

The sample holds many counts of this clone. CDR3 nucleotides: TGTGCCAGCAGCTTGGTAGACACTTCCTACGAGCAGTACTTC. It encodes CASSLVDTSYEQYF. The rearrangement uses TRBV7-2 and TRBJ2-7; D unclear. The ends were cut back, 3 bases at V and 1 base at J, with 10 bases in the middle. The germline V gene has CDR1 SGHTA and CDR2 FQGNSA. The CDR3 runs to 14 residues.

This clone was counted many times. The rearrangement links TRBV3-1 to TRBJ2-3, with TRBD2 matching 11 bases. Germline values: CDR1 LGHDT, CDR2 YNNKEL (reference sequence). Trimming cost V 4 bases and J 5 bases; bases outside gene matches: 14. This CDR3 has 18 amino acids. CDR3 DNA sequence: TGTGCCAGCAGCCTTACGCGGACCGGGACTAGCGGAAGAGATACGCAGTATTTT. Its protein product is CASSLTRTGTSGRDTQYF.

V is TRBV7-8 and J is TRBJ2-2, with TRBD2 matching over 11 bases. With 3 bases clipped from V and 3 bases from J, the junction kept 6 bases outside the gene matches. This CDR3 is 17 amino acids long. Germline assignment: CDR1 SGHVS and CDR2 FQNEAQ. Here the CDR3 reads CASSFRTSGPDTGELFF. As DNA, the CDR3 is TGTGCCAGCAGCTTCAGGACTAGCGGGCCAGACACCGGGGAGCTGTTTTTT.

This sequence joins TRBV11-3 and TRBJ1-1, with 7 bases lining up with TRBD1. The CDR3 is 14 amino acids. With V trimmed by 4 bases and J by 4 bases, 6 bases remained unmatched. Germline CDR1 and CDR2: SGHNT and YENEEA. For the CDR3, the DNA is TGTGCCAGCAGCTCCCGACAGGGCTCCACTGAAGCTTTCTTT. It is translated as CASSSRQGSTEAFF.

This clone was seen many times. The rearrangement links TRBV5-1 to TRBJ1-2, with a weak D call TRBD1 (6 bases). Germline V CDR1 and CDR2: SGHRS, YFSETQ. CDR3 length: 15 residues. Trimming took off 7 bases at V and 4 bases at J, with 20 bases between the two ends. The DNA of the CDR3 is TGCGCCAGCCACCCCGGGACAACCGGAACCTATGGCTACACCTTC. This sequence encodes CASHPGTTGTYGYTF.

This clone has a count of ten or more. The gene calls are TRBV7-9 and TRBJ2-1; TRBD2 aligns across 10 bases. With V trimmed by 3 bases and J by 6 bases, 2 bases remained unmatched. CDR1 and CDR2 from the germline V gene are SEHNR and FQNEAQ (reference sequence). CDR3 length: 14 residues. The CDR3 DNA reads TGTGCCAGCAGCTTGGGGACTAGCGCCAATGAGCAGTTCTTC. It encodes CASSLGTSANEQFF.

This chain links TRBV14 with TRBJ2-7, with D maybe TRBD1 (6 bases). The V end was cut by 1 base, the J end by 4 bases, with 11 bases between. Germline loops: CDR1 SGHDN, CDR2 FVKESK. CDR3 length equals 14 residues. This CDR3 is CASSQAGTTYEQYF. DNA for the CDR3: TGTGCCAGCAGCCAAGCTGGGACAACTTACGAGCAGTACTTC.

This clone has a handful of counts. The V and J genes are TRBV24-1 and TRBJ2-5; D remains unclear. The V gene's germline CDR1 is KGHDR and CDR2 SFDVKD. The CDR3 totals 15 residues. V was trimmed by 0 bases and J by 0 bases, leaving 7 bases between them. The CDR3, as DNA: TGTGCCACCAGTGATTTGGCACACGACCAAGAGACCCAGTACTTC. This sequence encodes CATSDLAHDQETQYF.

This clone was observed at least ten times. This chain connects TRBV2 to TRBJ2-5, with 8 bases lining up with TRBD1. The germline CDR1 and CDR2 sequences are SNHLY and FYNNEI. The V and J ends lost 7 bases and 3 bases, in that order; junction bases with no gene match: 10. This CDR3 comprises 15 residues. The CDR3 region has the DNA TGTGCCAGCAAGTTGGGACAGGTGACTGAAGAGACCCAGTACTTC. Translating gives CASKLGQVTEETQYF.

This clone came up a few times. The chain joins TRBV6-2 or TRBV6-3 to TRBJ2-2, with D perhaps TRBD2 (5 bases). The V end was cut by 6 bases, the J end by 3 bases, with 20 bases between. The CDR3 consists of 17 residues. Germline V gives CDR1 MNHEY, CDR2 SVGEGT. CDR3 bases: TGTGCCAGCAGCCCCGTGACTATCGGGCCATACACCGGGGAGCTGTTTTTT. Protein: CASSPVTIGPYTGELFF.

This clone was seen at least ten times. The chain combines TRBV11-3 with TRBJ2-4; D is uncertain. The V and J ends lost 3 bases and 3 bases respectively, with 9 bases between them. Per germline, CDR1 SGHNT and CDR2 YENEEA. The CDR3 runs 14 residues. The CDR3 DNA reads TGTGCCAGCAGCTTGGGGTGGGGCAAAAACATTCAGTACTTC. It yields the protein CASSLGWGKNIQYF.

This clone turned up a few times. The chain is built from TRBV7-9 and TRBJ1-1; maybe TRBD1 (6 bases). The CDR3 covers 16 residues. Germline CDR1 reads SEHNR; CDR2 reads FQNEAQ (reference sequence). Trimming removed 5 bases at V and 3 bases at J, with 19 bases between. The CDR3 is CASSLHSRGAHTEAFF. CDR3 DNA sequence: TGTGCCAGCAGCCTCCACTCGAGGGGGGCGCACACTGAAGCTTTCTTT.

This clone has a handful of counts. V usage is TRBV6-5 and J usage is TRBJ1-6, with D unclear. This CDR3 comprises 15 residues. The germline gives CDR1 MNHEY, CDR2 SVGAGI. The V and J ends lost 2 bases and 2 bases respectively, with 7 bases between them. CDR3 nucleotides: TGTGCCAGCAGTTACGAGGGAACCTATAATTCACCCCTCCACTTT. Translating gives CASSYEGTYNSPLHF.

This clone was seen ten or more times. This CDR3 is also generated by other DNA sequences in the sample. V and J are TRBV24-1 and TRBJ2-2; D may be TRBD2 (5 bases). Germline loops: CDR1 KGHDR, CDR2 SFDVKD. This CDR3 spans 14 amino acids. V lost 4 bases and J lost 6, with 11 bases in between. Written as DNA, the CDR3 is TGTGCCACCAGTGACCCTTCTAGCCCCGGGGAGCTGTTTTTT. This sequence encodes CATSDPSSPGELFF.

This clone showed up many times. The chain recombines TRBV12-3 or TRBV12-4 with TRBJ2-1; 9 bases are a match to TRBD1. The CDR3 is 15 amino acids. V shed 2 bases, J shed 9 bases, and the junction held 8 bases outside the gene matches. This CDR3 reads CASSLLGQGIGEQFF. CDR3 nucleotides: TGTGCCAGCAGTTTATTGGGACAGGGCATTGGTGAGCAGTTCTTC.

This clone was seen at least ten times. The chain is built from TRBV7-9 and TRBJ2-7; 8 bases map to TRBD1. This CDR3 comprises 13 residues. Trimming at V came to 3 bases and at J to 3 bases, leaving 1 base not matched to a gene. Germline lookup yields CDR1 SEHNR and CDR2 FQNEAQ (reference sequence). CDR3 sequence (DNA): TGTGCCAGCAGCTTTGACAGGGGCTACGAGCAGTACTTC. Translating gives CASSFDRGYEQYF.

This clone was recorded at least ten times. The CDR3 sequence is CAISEDREDEQFF. As DNA, the CDR3 is TGTGCCATCAGTGAGGACAGGGAGGATGAGCAGTTCTTC. J is TRBJ2-1 and V is TRBV10-3; weak D call: TRBD1 (7 bases). CDR1 is ENHRY and CDR2 is SYGVKD in the germline V gene. V gave up 2 bases and J gave up 8 bases, with 10 bases separating them. CDR3 length: 13 amino acids.